This entry describes one TCR beta chain. This sample is part of a study of blood T cell repertoires in COVID-19. At the level of the study: COVID-19 samples from acute and convalescent phases originated in the United States, Italy and Spain. T cells, B-cell-depleted T cells, or PBMCs supplied cDNA or gDNA.

As handled by the study authors: Amplification with reference gene primers provided the estimates of nucleated cell counts. This table comes from immunoSEQ multiplex PCR, and its TCRdb copy is limited to in-frame clones, with some not included. Clone size and V and J calls were adopted from that table, with D and trimming inferred from the DNA. The table lists about 170,000 clones, around 86% of them singletons. The CDR3 is 15 residues long. V shed 6 bases and J shed 8 bases, with 22 bases lying between them. Germline V gene lookup returns CDR1 LNHDA and CDR2 SQIVND (reference sequence). The V gene is TRBV19, the J gene TRBJ1-2; the D gene is possibly TRBD1 (6 bases). Sequences were obtained from peripheral blood. This TCR derives from an elderly woman with COVID-19, enrolled during active disease. The CDR3 DNA is TGTGCCAGTAGAGAAACGGGACAAGGCCTCGGGGGCTACACCTTC. As protein: CASRETGQGLGGYTF. Combining the CDR3 with reference TRBV19 and TRBJ1-2 gives the whole variable domain DGGITQSPKYLFRKEGQNVTLSCEQNLNHDAMYWYRQDPGQGLRLIYYSQIVNDFQKGDIAEGYSVSREKKESFPLTVTSAQKNPTAFYLCASRETGQGLGGYTFGSGTRLTVV.